Listed below are T cell receptor beta chains from one sample, sequenced in a study of human T cells and chemical hapten exposure. Each CDR3 protein is one row after TCRdb ran MiXCR on the RACE reads. The repertoire holds 300,000 to 350,000 distinct CDR3 sequences, 5.5% to 8% seen once, with around 8.4% in the top ten. Material: whole blood, obtained in connection with sensitization to the hapten diphenylcyclopropenone (DPC). The receptors here all came from a young woman with alopecia areata. Some clones in this sample may be carry-over from other donors' samples. CDR3s include the opening cysteine and the closing phenylalanine or tryptophan. A D gene is named only where the DNA matches it firmly. Not all rows give a size; the values are once, few, many and, for expanded clones, a class.

V: TRBV4-3; size: few; D: .; J: TRBJ1-4; DNA: TGCGCCAGCAGCCAAGAGGTTGAAAAACTGTTTTTT; CDR3: CASSQEVEKLFF
V: TRBV4-2; size: many; D: TRBD1; J: TRBJ1-1; DNA: TGTGCCAGCAGCAAAGAGGCGAGACAGGGGGCCACTGAAGCTTTCTTT; CDR3: CASSKEARQGATEAFF
V: TRBV12-3/TRBV12-4; size: .; D: .; J: TRBJ1-5; DNA: TGTGCCAGCATAATGGGGGTTGATGGCAATCAGCCCCAGCATTTT; CDR3: CASIMGVDGNQPQHF
V: TRBV6-2/TRBV6-3; size: many; D: TRBD2; J: TRBJ2-5; DNA: TGTGCCAGCCGCTCCGGGACTAGCGAATCGTGGGAGACCCAGTACTTC; CDR3: CASRSGTSESWETQYF
V: TRBV18; size: few; D: .; J: TRBJ2-7; DNA: TGTGCCAGCTCACCACCGGCGAGGACAACCTACGAGCAGTACTTC; CDR3: CASSPPARTTYEQYF
V: TRBV2; size: few; D: .; J: TRBJ1-1; DNA: TGTGCCAGCACCGAAACAGGGACTAGCACTGAAGCTTTCTTT; CDR3: CASTETGTSTEAFF
V: TRBV6-6; size: .; D: .; J: TRBJ1-1; DNA: TGTGCCAGCAGTTACCCCCAGGCACAGGCAAACACTGAAGCTTTCTTT; CDR3: CASSYPQAQANTEAFF
V: TRBV10-3; size: many; D: TRBD1; J: TRBJ2-6; DNA: TGTGCCATCAATCGACAGGGGGACAACGTCCTGACTTTC; CDR3: CAINRQGDNVLTF
V: TRBV12-3/TRBV12-4; size: few; D: .; J: TRBJ2-2; DNA: TGTGCCACCTGTCCCTCAGTGAACACCGGGGAGCTGTTTTTT; CDR3: CATCPSVNTGELFF
V: TRBV5-1; size: .; D: TRBD1; J: TRBJ1-6; DNA: TGCGCCAGCAGCGAAGGGACAGCCGTAAATTCACCCCTCCACTTT; CDR3: CASSEGTAVNSPLHF
V: TRBV12-3/TRBV12-4; size: few; D: .; J: TRBJ1-6; DNA: TGTGCCAGCAGTCCCGGGGGAGGAAGTAATTCACCCCTCCACTTT; CDR3: CASSPGGGSNSPLHF
V: TRBV7-8; size: .; D: TRBD1; J: TRBJ1-5; DNA: TGTGCCAGCAGCTCCCTCAGGGGGAGTCAGCCCCAGCATTTT; CDR3: CASSSLRGSQPQHF
V: TRBV6-5; size: many; D: TRBD1; J: TRBJ2-3; DNA: TGTGCCAGCAGGGGATGGGACAGGGGGGCAGATACGCAGTATTTT; CDR3: CASRGWDRGADTQYF
V: TRBV18; size: few; D: TRBD1; J: TRBJ1-1; DNA: TGTGCCAGCTCACCCGACAGGGGGCAAGGGAGCACTGAAGCTTTCTTT; CDR3: CASSPDRGQGSTEAFF
V: TRBV6-5; size: many; D: TRBD2; J: TRBJ2-3; DNA: TGTGCCAGCAGTAGGAGCGGGGGGCCGTTGGATACGCAGTATTTT; CDR3: CASSRSGGPLDTQYF
V: TRBV15; size: many; D: .; J: TRBJ1-6; DNA: TGTGCCACCAGCAGAGATTACCAGGCCGGAGCCTCACCCCTCCACTTT; CDR3: CATSRDYQAGASPLHF
V: TRBV29-1; size: .; D: TRBD1; J: TRBJ2-6; DNA: TGCAGCGTGGGGACAGGGGAACACTCTGGGGCCAACGTCCTGACTTTC; CDR3: CSVGTGEHSGANVLTF
V: TRBV20-1; size: many; D: .; J: TRBJ2-1; DNA: TGCAGTGCTAGAGATCGGAGAGGGACATATTCCTACAATGAGCAGTTCTTC; CDR3: CSARDRRGTYSYNEQFF
V: TRBV12-3/TRBV12-4; size: .; D: TRBD1; J: TRBJ1-2; DNA: TGTGCCAGTAGGGACAGGGAAGTATATGGCTACACCTTC; CDR3: CASRDREVYGYTF
V: TRBV12-3/TRBV12-4; size: many; D: .; J: TRBJ1-5; DNA: TGTGCCAGCAGTTTGAAGGGAGCTCAGCCCCAGCATTTT; CDR3: CASSLKGAQPQHF
V: TRBV29-1; size: many; D: .; J: TRBJ2-5; DNA: TGCAGCGGCCGGCGCAGCGAAGTGACCCAGTACTTC; CDR3: CSGRRSEVTQYF
V: TRBV11-2; size: .; D: .; J: TRBJ2-1; DNA: TGTGCCAGCAGCTTTACGGGGAAGCAGTTCTTC; CDR3: CASSFTGKQFF
V: TRBV12-3/TRBV12-4; size: many; D: .; J: TRBJ1-4; DNA: TGTGCCAGCAGTCCCCGGGGGGGAGGGGAAAAACTGTTTTTT; CDR3: CASSPRGGGEKLFF
V: TRBV11-2; size: many; D: .; J: TRBJ2-2; DNA: TGTGCCAGCAGCTTAGTCGGTCCCGGGGAGCTGTTTTTT; CDR3: CASSLVGPGELFF
V: TRBV4-1; size: many; D: .; J: TRBJ2-7; DNA: TGCGCCAGCAGCCAGCCCGGGTTGAGCGAGCAGTACTTC; CDR3: CASSQPGLSEQYF
V: TRBV7-2; size: few; D: TRBD2; J: TRBJ2-7; DNA: TGTGCCAGCAGCTTACAAACTAGCGGGGGTGTCGACGAGCAGTACTTC; CDR3: CASSLQTSGGVDEQYF
V: TRBV29-1; size: many; D: .; J: TRBJ1-1; DNA: TGCAGCGTTGTCTTCGGATTAGAAGCTTTCTTT; CDR3: CSVVFGLEAFF
V: TRBV5-1; size: few; D: .; J: TRBJ1-2; DNA: TGCGCCAGCAGCTGGATATCCGGGACATCCAACTATGGCTACACCTTC; CDR3: CASSWISGTSNYGYTF
V: TRBV27; size: few; D: TRBD1; J: TRBJ2-7; DNA: TGTGCCAGTGGTACCGGGACAGGGGGCCCCGAGTACTTC; CDR3: CASGTGTGGPEYF
V: TRBV7-3; size: .; D: TRBD1; J: TRBJ2-7; DNA: TGTGCCAGCAGCTTAAATACAGGGGGCGGTCACGAGCAGTACTTC; CDR3: CASSLNTGGGHEQYF
V: TRBV2; size: many; D: .; J: TRBJ2-3; DNA: TGTGCCAGCAGGCTGGACTACTCAGAAACAGATACGCAGTATTTT; CDR3: CASRLDYSETDTQYF
V: TRBV6-1; size: .; D: .; J: TRBJ1-4; DNA: TGTGCCAGCAGTGATTATGGACTTGAAAAACTGTTTTTT; CDR3: CASSDYGLEKLFF
V: TRBV20-1; size: .; D: TRBD1; J: TRBJ2-2; DNA: TGCAGTGCCCTTGGGACAGGGCCCCTTACCGGGGAGCTGTTTTTT; CDR3: CSALGTGPLTGELFF
V: TRBV11-1; size: many; D: TRBD2; J: TRBJ2-1; DNA: TGTGCCAGCAGCTTAGGGGTAGCGGGGGGACTTGCCTCCTACAATGAGCAGTTCTTC; CDR3: CASSLGVAGGLASYNEQFF
V: TRBV6-4; size: many; D: .; J: TRBJ2-1; DNA: TGTGCCAGCAGTCAAGGGCCAGTCAATGAGCAGTTCTTC; CDR3: CASSQGPVNEQFF
V: TRBV29-1; size: .; D: .; J: TRBJ1-1; DNA: TGCAGCGTAGCTACAGAGTGGAACACTGAAGCTTTCTTT; CDR3: CSVATEWNTEAFF
V: TRBV5-1; size: .; D: .; J: TRBJ2-3; DNA: TGCGCCAGCAGCCGAGAGCCTATAACCAGCACAGATACGCAGTATTTT; CDR3: CASSREPITSTDTQYF
V: TRBV12-3/TRBV12-4; size: many; D: TRBD2; J: TRBJ2-3; DNA: TGTGCCAGCAGTCCGGGGGGGCTCAGCACAGATACGCAGTATTTT; CDR3: CASSPGGLSTDTQYF
V: TRBV27; size: .; D: .; J: TRBJ2-1; DNA: TGTGCCAGCAGTTTATGGGGGGTAGACAATGAGCAGTTCTTC; CDR3: CASSLWGVDNEQFF
V: TRBV4-1; size: few; D: .; J: TRBJ1-1; DNA: TGCGCCAGCAGGTTGAGGGGACCCGTGAACACTGAAGCTTTCTTT; CDR3: CASRLRGPVNTEAFF
V: TRBV15; size: few; D: TRBD2; J: TRBJ2-7; DNA: TGTGCCACCGGGCTAGCGGGGGGGGACGAGCAGTACTTC; CDR3: CATGLAGGDEQYF
V: TRBV7-2; size: .; D: TRBD1; J: TRBJ1-1; DNA: TGTGCCAGCAGCCCAGACAGGGGGCCATTCCCAGCTTTCTTT; CDR3: CASSPDRGPFPAFF
V: TRBV7-2; size: .; D: .; J: TRBJ2-1; DNA: TGTGCCAGCAGCCTACTTTATGGGGGGACATACAATGAGCAGTTCTTC; CDR3: CASSLLYGGTYNEQFF
V: TRBV6-6; size: .; D: .; J: TRBJ1-1; DNA: TGTGCCAGCAGTTACTCGAGGGGTGGGGATCCGGACACTGAAGCTTTCTTT; CDR3: CASSYSRGGDPDTEAFF
V: TRBV5-1; size: few; D: TRBD2; J: TRBJ2-5; DNA: TGCGCCAGCAGCTTGGTGGCTAGCGGGGGGGTCGAGACCCAGTACTTC; CDR3: CASSLVASGGVETQYF